A single sample gave rise to the 3 T cell receptor beta chains below, sequenced in a study of blood T cell repertoires in COVID-19. This table comes from immunoSEQ multiplex PCR, and its TCRdb copy is limited to in-frame clones, with some not included. Of about 130,000 clones listed, about 89% are singletons. Sequencing input: peripheral blood. The receptors shown here come from a woman between 65 and 79 years old with COVID-19, enrolled during active disease.

This clone was detected once. The rearrangement links TRBV7-2 to TRBJ2-5; possible D gene TRBD2, 5 bases. CDR1 SGHTA and CDR2 FQGNSA come from the germline V gene. V lost 1 base, J lost 6 bases, and 9 bases lay in between. The CDR3 contains 13 residues. The CDR3 DNA follows: TGTGCCAGCAGCTTAGAAGTAGCGCAGACCCAGTACTTC. This encodes CASSLEVAQTQYF.

This chain joins TRBV6-5 and TRBJ2-3, with D possibly being TRBD2 (5 bases). This CDR3 region has 14 residues. Trimming cost V 5 bases and J 0 bases, with 9 bases left between them. The germline gives CDR1 MNHEY, CDR2 SVGAGI. In DNA, the CDR3 is TGTGCCAGCAGTAGGACTTATAGCACAGATACGCAGTATTTT. It translates to CASSRTYSTDTQYF.

This chain uses TRBV5-1 with TRBJ2-3; 11 bases agree with TRBD2. The CDR3 runs 14 residues. The trim removed 4 bases at V and 8 bases at J, leaving 6 bases unmatched. The germline V gene encodes CDR1 SGHRS and CDR2 YFSETQ. CDR3 nucleotides: TGCGCCAGCAGCCCCGGGACTAGCGGAGGTACGCAGTATTTT. Its translation is CASSPGTSGGTQYF.